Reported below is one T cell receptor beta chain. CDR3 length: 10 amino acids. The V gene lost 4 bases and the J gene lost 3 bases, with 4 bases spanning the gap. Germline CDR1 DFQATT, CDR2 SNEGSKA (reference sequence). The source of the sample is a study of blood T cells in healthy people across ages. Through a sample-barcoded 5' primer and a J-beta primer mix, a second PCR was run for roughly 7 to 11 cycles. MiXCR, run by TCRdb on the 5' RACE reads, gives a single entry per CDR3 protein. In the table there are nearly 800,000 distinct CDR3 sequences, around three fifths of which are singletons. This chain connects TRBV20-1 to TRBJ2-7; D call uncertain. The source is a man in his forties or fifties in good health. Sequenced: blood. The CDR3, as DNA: TGCAGTGCTAAAAGCTACGAGCAGTACTTC. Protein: CSAKSYEQYF.